This T cell receptor beta chain emerged from a study of T cell repertoires in cytomegalovirus infection. TCRdb processed the reads anew with MiXCR; each CDR3 protein has one entry. The sample shows fewer than 550,000 distinct CDR3 sequences, about 30% of them seen only once. This CDR3 spans 14 amino acids. J gave up 8 bases and V 3 bases, and 6 bases lay outside the gene matches. CDR1 and CDR2 from the germline V gene are SEHNR and FQNEAQ (reference sequence). This clonotype appeared many times. This receptor was identified in a human donor in good health (CMV status not recorded). Some clones in this sample may be carry-over from other donors' samples. The material sequenced was PBMCs. V gene TRBV7-9 combines with J gene TRBJ2-1; 8 nucleotides align to TRBD2. CDR3 sequence: CASSLLAGVHEQFF. As DNA, the CDR3 is TGTGCCAGCAGCTTGCTAGCGGGTGTACATGAGCAGTTCTTC.